The 30 T cell receptor beta chains below were found in one sample sequenced in a study of Tregs in tolerant kidney transplant recipients. Profiled with immunoSEQ multiplex PCR; TCRdb holds only in-frame clones, not every one. The sample consists of around 9,700 clones, under 95% of them appearing once. These receptors have no identified antigens. Sequences were derived from Tregs from blood cultured with allogeneic cells, sampled before the transplant. Receptors were obtained from a human patient who received a combined kidney and bone marrow transplant.

The rearrangement joins TRBV7-8 to TRBJ2-3, with 11 bases matching TRBD2. The V gene's germline CDR1 is SGHVS and CDR2 FQNEAQ. V dropped 3 bases and J dropped 0; count of bases not matched to a gene: 11. The CDR3 extends over 19 amino acids. Here the CDR3 DNA reads TGTGCCAGCAGCTTCCCGCTAGCGGGGGGTTCTCTAAGCACAGATACGCAGTATTTT. It encodes CASSFPLAGGSLSTDTQYF.

The rearrangement uses TRBV6-5 and TRBJ2-7; a possible D gene is TRBD1 (5 bases). Germline assignment: CDR1 MNHEY and CDR2 SVGAGI. This CDR3 has 12 residues. The germline V and J ends were trimmed by 6 bases and 6 bases, with 12 bases remaining between them. CDR3 sequence: CASSKQGFEQYF. In DNA, the CDR3 is TGTGCCAGCAGCAAGCAGGGATTCGAGCAGTACTTC.

The J gene is TRBJ1-2, the V gene TRBV18; D is unclear. The CDR3 has 13 residues. V was clipped by 6 bases and J by 3 bases, with 11 bases between them. Germline CDR1 KGHSH, CDR2 LQKENI. CDR3: CASSLGSDYGYTF. CDR3 in DNA: TGTGCCAGCTCCCTGGGGTCAGACTATGGCTACACCTTC.

The chain has TRBV11-2 and TRBJ2-2; D is undetermined. The length of the CDR3 is 14 residues. Germline CDR1 reads SGHAT; CDR2 reads FQNNGV. The ends were cut back, 1 base at V and 6 bases at J, with 9 bases in the middle. CDR3 protein: CASSLGISPGELFF. The CDR3 region has the DNA TGTGCCAGCAGCTTAGGGATCTCACCCGGGGAGCTGTTTTTT.

This clone is a singleton in its sample. V and J are TRBV10-3 and TRBJ1-1; D not certain. Germline CDR1 ENHRY, CDR2 SYGVKD. V lost 5 bases to trimming and J lost 2 bases, with 9 bases between them. This CDR3 spans 13 amino acids. The DNA for the CDR3 is TGTGCCATCAGTTTTCAGATAAACACTGAAGCTTTCTTT. As protein: CAISFQINTEAFF.

This rearrangement joins TRBV21-1 to TRBJ1-1. TRBV21-1 is marked as a pseudogene. The CDR3 totals 18 residues. CDR3 in amino acids: CASSKFRGGLERNTEAFF. In nucleotides, the CDR3 is TGTGCCAGCAGCAAATTCAGGGGAGGTCTAGAGAGAAACACTGAAGCTTTCTTT.

This chain uses TRBV7-2 with TRBJ2-7; TRBD1 matches at 8 bases. Germline V gene lookup returns CDR1 SGHTA and CDR2 FQGNSA. CDR3 length: 14 residues. J lost 5 bases, V lost 5 bases, and 8 bases had no gene match. The CDR3 region is CASSKRQGIHEQYF. CDR3 nucleotides: TGTGCCAGCAGCAAGAGACAGGGGATACACGAGCAGTACTTC.

This sequence joins TRBV7-8 and TRBJ2-3; 9 bases fit TRBD1. CDR1 and CDR2 from the germline V gene are SGHVS and FQNEAQ. The CDR3 runs 15 residues. Losses at the gene ends were 4 bases for V and 6 bases for J; bases not matched to a gene: 8. CDR3 in DNA: TGTGCCAGCAGCTACCGGGACAGGGTTTTGGATACGCAGTATTTT. Residues: CASSYRDRVLDTQYF.

This sequence joins TRBV7-2 and TRBJ2-3, with D perhaps assigned TRBD1 or TRBD2 (5 bases each). With 0 bases removed from V and 6 bases from J, the gap between germline ends came to 7 bases. CDR3 size: 13 residues. Per germline, CDR1 SGHTA and CDR2 FQGNSA. The CDR3, as DNA: TGTGCCAGCAGCTTAGCGAGGGGTGATACGCAGTATTTT. Its protein is CASSLARGDTQYF.

The chain links TRBV6-6 to TRBJ2-7; 10 bases are a match to TRBD1. V gave up 5 bases and J gave up 8 bases; unmatched junction bases: 6. CDR3 size: 13 residues. Germline assignment: CDR1 MNHNY and CDR2 SVGAGI (reference sequence). For the CDR3, the DNA is TGTGCCAGCAGTCCGGGACAGGGGTTCCAGCAGTACTTC. Translating it yields CASSPGQGFQQYF.

J is TRBJ1-4 and V is TRBV4-3; 8 positions agree with TRBD1. J lost 6 bases, V lost 5 bases, and 8 bases had no gene match. Per germline, CDR1 LGHNA and CDR2 YSLEER. The CDR3 consists of 15 residues. CDR3 amino acids: CASSGQGALDEKLFF. CDR3 nucleotides: TGCGCCAGCAGCGGCCAGGGGGCGCTGGATGAAAAACTGTTTTTT.

The V gene is TRBV7-8, the J gene TRBJ2-1, with TRBD2 matching 11 bases. The CDR3 has 17 residues. Germline V gene lookup returns CDR1 SGHVS and CDR2 FQNEAQ. V lost 1 base, J lost 14 bases, and 16 bases stayed unmatched. CDR3 nucleotide sequence: TGTGCCAGCAGCTTAGAGGAATTCCTAGCGGGAGGATTAAGGGAGTTCTTC. Translated, it gives CASSLEEFLAGGLREFF.

This chain links TRBV19 with TRBJ2-1; no firm D call. The germline V and J ends were trimmed by 2 bases and 7 bases, with 6 bases remaining between them. The CDR3 spans 12 residues. Germline CDR1 and CDR2: LNHDA and SQIVND (reference sequence). This CDR3 is CASSILGNEQFF. CDR3 DNA: TGTGCCAGTAGTATATTAGGGAATGAGCAGTTCTTC.

The chain couples TRBV19 to TRBJ1-5, with D uncertain. Germline V gene lookup returns CDR1 LNHDA and CDR2 SQIVND (reference sequence). Trimming took 5 bases from V and 0 from J, leaving 11 bases between them. This CDR3 is built from 15 residues. CDR3 region: CASSFWGNSNQPQHF. CDR3 bases: TGTGCCAGTAGTTTTTGGGGAAATAGCAATCAGCCCCAGCATTTT.

The CDR3 bases are TGTGCCAGTAGTATAGATGGGACAGGGGGGTTACACACCTTC. Amino acid sequence: CASSIDGTGGLHTF. The V gene is TRBV19, the J gene TRBJ1-2; 11 nucleotides align to TRBD1. The CDR3 is 14 residues long. J lost 12 bases, V lost 0 bases, and 6 bases had no gene match. Germline V gene data show CDR1 as LNHDA and CDR2 as SQIVND (reference sequence). The whole variable domain, filled in from reference TRBV19 and TRBJ1-2, reads DGGITQSPKYLFRKEGQNVTLSCEQNLNHDAMYWYRQDPGQGLRLIYYSQIVNDFQKGDIAEGYSVSREKKESFPLTVTSAQKNPTAFYLCASSIDGTGGLHTFGSGTRLTVV.

This clone has just a few counts. The chain carries TRBV11-3 and TRBJ2-5; TRBD2 matches at 16 bases. Germline V CDR1 and CDR2: SGHNT, YENEEA. The V and J ends lost 2 bases and 1 base, in that order; junction bases with no gene match: 7. The CDR3 contains 19 residues. Here the CDR3 DNA reads TGTGCCAGCAGCTTATTGGGGACTAGCGGGAGGGGGGGCCAAGAGACCCAGTACTTC. Amino acids: CASSLLGTSGRGGQETQYF.

The chain is built from TRBV11-2 and TRBJ1-3; D remains unclear. This CDR3 has 17 residues. CDR1 and CDR2 (germline): SGHAT, FQNNGV. V gave up 5 bases and J gave up 0 bases, with 17 bases separating them. CDR3: CASSLRTKGGSGNTIYF. In DNA form, the CDR3 reads TGTGCCAGCAGCCTCCGGACGAAGGGAGGCTCTGGAAACACCATATATTTT.

V is TRBV12-5 and J is TRBJ1-3, with D uncertain. The CDR3 has 15 residues. From germline, CDR1 is LGHNT and CDR2 FRNRAP. V lost 2 bases, J lost 0 bases, and 8 bases lay in between. The CDR3 sequence: CASGLWGSSGNTIYF. The CDR3 DNA follows: TGTGCTAGTGGTTTGTGGGGAAGCTCTGGAAACACCATATATTTT. Together with reference TRBV12-5 and TRBJ1-3, the CDR3 gives the full variable domain: DARVTQTPRHKVTEMGQEVTMRCQPILGHNTVFWYRQTMMQGLELLAYFRNRAPLDDSGMPKDRFSAEMPDATLATLKIQPSEPRDSAVYFCASGLWGSSGNTIYFGEGSWLTVV.

This sequence joins TRBV25-1 and TRBJ2-5, with 8 bases lining up with TRBD1. CDR3 length: 14 amino acids. Trimming cost V 4 bases and J 10 bases; bases outside gene matches: 11. From germline, CDR1 is MGHDK and CDR2 SYGVNS. The CDR3 DNA follows: TGTGCCAGCAGTGCTACCGGGACAGGTTTTGGCCAGTACTTC. Its translation is CASSATGTGFGQYF.

This sequence joins TRBV5-5 and TRBJ1-2; 8 positions agree with TRBD1. V was clipped by 3 bases and J by 2 bases; unmatched bases: 3. The V gene's germline CDR1 is SGHKS and CDR2 YYEKEE (reference sequence). The CDR3 totals 14 residues. CDR3 residues: CASSSWTGNYGYTF. The CDR3 DNA reads TGTGCCAGCAGCTCGTGGACAGGGAACTATGGCTACACCTTC.

V usage is TRBV14 and J usage is TRBJ1-3, with D perhaps matching TRBD1 (6 bases). The CDR3 covers 17 residues. CDR1 is SGHDN and CDR2 is FVKESK in the germline V gene. The V and J ends lost 1 base and 4 bases respectively, with 17 bases between them. This CDR3 reads CASSQGWGQNPGNTIYF. Here the CDR3 DNA reads TGTGCCAGCAGCCAAGGATGGGGGCAGAACCCCGGAAACACCATATATTTT.

V is TRBV6-1 and J is TRBJ1-6, with D unclear. Germline CDR1 reads MNHNS; CDR2 reads SASEGT. Trimming took 6 bases from V and 7 from J, leaving 4 bases between them. The CDR3 runs 11 residues. CDR3 sequence (DNA): TGTGCCAGCAGGTTGAATTCACCCCTCCACTTT. Its translation is CASRLNSPLHF.

In its sample, this clone was seen a few times. The chain couples TRBV7-9 to TRBJ2-3; D remains unclear. With 6 bases removed from V and 6 bases from J, the gap between germline ends came to 7 bases. The CDR3 contains 11 residues. Germline loops: CDR1 SEHNR, CDR2 FQNEAQ (reference sequence). The CDR3 bases are TGTGCCAGCAGTGTCACGGATACGCAGTATTTT. Translating gives CASSVTDTQYF.

V usage is TRBV29-1 and J usage is TRBJ2-3, with 9 bases aligning to TRBD2. Trimming removed 7 bases from V and 6 bases from J; junction bases left unmatched: 5. This CDR3 has 12 residues. Germline V gene data show CDR1 as SQVTM and CDR2 as ANQGSEA. CDR3 coding DNA: TGCAGCGGGGGACTAGCAGGCGATACGCAGTATTTT. This codes for CSGGLAGDTQYF.

This chain uses TRBV20-1 with TRBJ1-2; unclear D gene. The CDR3 is 11 residues long. Germline V gene lookup returns CDR1 DFQATT and CDR2 SNEGSKA (reference sequence). This chain's CDR3 is CTAAGNYGYTF. CDR3 nucleotides: TGCACCGCGGCCGGAAACTATGGCTACACCTTC.

This clone has more than one count but fewer than ten. The chain carries TRBV6-1 and TRBJ1-5; TRBD1 is a possible D gene (6 bases). The CDR3 consists of 13 residues. The V gene's germline CDR1 is MNHNS and CDR2 SASEGT. V was cut by 5 bases and J by 7 bases, with 12 bases left in between. CDR3 region: CASSQTGPQPQHF. The CDR3 coding sequence is TGTGCCAGCAGTCAAACAGGGCCCCAGCCCCAGCATTTT.

This chain joins TRBV19 and TRBJ2-4; 9 nucleotides line up with TRBD1. The CDR3 sequence is 16 residues long. Per germline, CDR1 LNHDA and CDR2 SQIVND (reference sequence). Trimming at V came to 5 bases and at J to 8 bases, leaving 13 bases not matched to a gene. In DNA form, the CDR3 reads TGTGCCAGTAGTGTCCGCTCGGGACAGGGAGCATACATTCAGTACTTC. It codes for CASSVRSGQGAYIQYF. Together with reference TRBV19 and TRBJ2-4, the CDR3 gives the full variable domain: DGGITQSPKYLFRKEGQNVTLSCEQNLNHDAMYWYRQDPGQGLRLIYYSQIVNDFQKGDIAEGYSVSREKKESFPLTVTSAQKNPTAFYLCASSVRSGQGAYIQYFGAGTRLSVL.

The chain joins TRBV21-1 to TRBJ2-7; TRBD1, the D gene given by the table, was not confirmed from the DNA. TRBV21-1 is tagged as a pseudogene. CDR3 length equals 15 residues. CDR3 DNA: TGTGCCAGCAGCAAAGGGGGCTCGTGGGTGTACGAGCAGTACTTC. Translating it yields CASSKGGSWVYEQYF.

The rearrangement uses TRBV6-1 and TRBJ1-3; D is unresolved. V was trimmed by 4 bases and J by 2 bases, leaving 6 bases between them. CDR3 length: 13 residues. Germline V gene data show CDR1 as MNHNS and CDR2 as SASEGT. CDR3 DNA sequence: TGTGCCAGCAGTGCTAGCCCTGGAAACACCATATATTTT. Its protein is CASSASPGNTIYF.

Remarks on this clone: Other DNA sequences of this sample code for an identical CDR3. The chain employs TRBV12-5 and TRBJ2-1, with 9 bases matching TRBD2. Germline values: CDR1 LGHNT, CDR2 FRNRAP. J was trimmed by 5 bases and V by 2 bases; bases with no gene match: 7. The CDR3 is made up of 16 amino acids. The CDR3 sequence: CASGLLAGGNHNEQFF. In nucleotides, the CDR3 is TGTGCTAGTGGTTTGCTGGCGGGAGGGAACCACAATGAGCAGTTCTTC.